This T cell receptor (beta chain) is drawn from a study of glioma-infiltrating T cells. Study as a whole: WHO grade II oligodendrogliomas or astrocytomas, plus non-recurrent WHO grade IV glioblastomas, were sampled.

General observations from the study: Tissue-blood divergence was below expectation in non-neoplastic patients, above in gliomas.

TCR alpha and beta CDR3 regions were amplified from RNA using iRepertoire nested multiplex PCR. From the multiplex PCR reads, TCRdb called clonotypes with MiXCR, one entry per CDR3 protein. This sample has around 390,000 distinct CDR3 sequences; 41% occur once, and the top ten carry around 12%. This clonotype occurred a few times. What it binds is not known. Germline V gene sequence: CDR1 DFQATT, CDR2 SNEGSKA (reference sequence). The trim removed 1 base at V and 0 bases at J, leaving 4 bases unmatched. There are 15 residues in the CDR3. The TCR sequence derives from a human donor with low-grade glioma or glioblastoma, undergoing nonglioma brain surgery, or in good health (not recorded which). J is TRBJ2-3 and V is TRBV20-1, with 7 bases that match TRBD2. Sequenced: glioma tissue, nonneoplastic brain tissue, or PBMCs (not recorded which). The DNA for the CDR3 is TGCAGTGCTAGAGCCTTAGCGGGTAGCACAGATACGCAGTATTTT. It codes for CSARALAGSTDTQYF.